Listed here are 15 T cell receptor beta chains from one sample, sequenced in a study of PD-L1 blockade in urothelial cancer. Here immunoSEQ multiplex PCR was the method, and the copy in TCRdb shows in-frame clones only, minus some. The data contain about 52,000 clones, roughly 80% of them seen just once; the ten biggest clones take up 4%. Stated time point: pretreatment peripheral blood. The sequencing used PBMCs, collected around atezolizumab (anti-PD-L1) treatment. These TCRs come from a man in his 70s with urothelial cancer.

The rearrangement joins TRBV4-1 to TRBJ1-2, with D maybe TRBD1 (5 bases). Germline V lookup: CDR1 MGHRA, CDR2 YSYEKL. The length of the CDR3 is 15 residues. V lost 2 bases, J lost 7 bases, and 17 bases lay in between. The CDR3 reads CASSQQLQTDRGYTF. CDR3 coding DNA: TGCGCCAGCAGCCAACAACTTCAGACAGACCGTGGCTACACCTTC.

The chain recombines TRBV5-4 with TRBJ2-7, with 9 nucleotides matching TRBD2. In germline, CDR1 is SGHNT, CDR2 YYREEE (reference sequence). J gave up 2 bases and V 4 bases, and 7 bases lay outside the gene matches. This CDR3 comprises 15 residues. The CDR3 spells CASSPETSGPYEQYF. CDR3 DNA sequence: TGTGCCAGCAGCCCGGAGACTAGCGGTCCCTACGAGCAGTACTTC.

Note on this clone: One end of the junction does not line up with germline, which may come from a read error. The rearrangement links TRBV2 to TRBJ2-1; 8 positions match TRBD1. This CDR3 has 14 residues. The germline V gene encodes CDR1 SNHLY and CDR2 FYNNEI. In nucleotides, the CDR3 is TGTGCCAGCATAGTAGGACAGGGCTACGATGAGCAGTTCTTC. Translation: CASIVGQGYDEQFF. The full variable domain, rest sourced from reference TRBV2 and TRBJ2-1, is EPEVTQTPSHQVTQMGQEVILRCVPISNHLYFYWYRQILGQKVEFLVSFYNNEISEKSEIFDDQFSVERPDGSNFTLKIRSTKLEDSAMYFCASIVGQGYDEQFFGPGTRLTVL.

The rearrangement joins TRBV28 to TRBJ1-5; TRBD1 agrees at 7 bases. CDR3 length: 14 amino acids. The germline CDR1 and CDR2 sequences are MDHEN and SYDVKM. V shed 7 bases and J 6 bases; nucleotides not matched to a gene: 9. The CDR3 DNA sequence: TGTGCCAGCAAAGACAGGGTGAGCGGTCAGCCCCAGCATTTT. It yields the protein CASKDRVSGQPQHF.

For the CDR3, the DNA is TGTGCCAGCTCACCTTTCGCTAGCGGGAGCTCCTACGAGCAGTACTTC. Translation gives CASSPFASGSSYEQYF. This chain joins TRBV18 and TRBJ2-7; 10 nucleotides match TRBD2. The CDR3 loop spans 16 amino acids. CDR1 is KGHSH and CDR2 is LQKENI in the germline V gene. The J segment lost 0 bases and the V segment lost 3 bases, leaving 5 bases of the junction unmatched. The whole variable domain, remainder taken from reference TRBV18 and TRBJ2-7, is NAGVMQNPRHLVRRRGQEARLRCSPMKGHSHVYWYRQLPEEGLKFMVYLQKENIIDESGMPKERFSAEFPKEGPSILRIQQVVRGDSAAYFCASSPFASGSSYEQYFGPGTRLTVT.

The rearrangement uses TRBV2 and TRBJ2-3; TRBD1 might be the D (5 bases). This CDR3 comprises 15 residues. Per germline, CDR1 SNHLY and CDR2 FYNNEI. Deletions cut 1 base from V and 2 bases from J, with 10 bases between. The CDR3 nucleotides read TGTGCCAGCAGTGAAGACAGGAGTTTCACAGATACGCAGTATTTT. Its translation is CASSEDRSFTDTQYF.

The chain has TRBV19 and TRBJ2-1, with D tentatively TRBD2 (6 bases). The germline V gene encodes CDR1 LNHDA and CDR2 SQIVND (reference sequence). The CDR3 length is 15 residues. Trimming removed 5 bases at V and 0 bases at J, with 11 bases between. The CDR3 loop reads CASSLSGSSYNEQFF. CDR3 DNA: TGTGCCAGTAGTCTTAGCGGCAGCTCCTACAATGAGCAGTTCTTC.

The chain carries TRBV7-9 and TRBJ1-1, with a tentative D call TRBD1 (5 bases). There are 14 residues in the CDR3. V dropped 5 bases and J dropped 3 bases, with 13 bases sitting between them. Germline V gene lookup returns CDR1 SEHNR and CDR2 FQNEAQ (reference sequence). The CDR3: CASSRRVRDTEAFF. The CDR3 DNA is TGTGCCAGCAGCCGCAGGGTAAGGGACACTGAAGCTTTCTTT.

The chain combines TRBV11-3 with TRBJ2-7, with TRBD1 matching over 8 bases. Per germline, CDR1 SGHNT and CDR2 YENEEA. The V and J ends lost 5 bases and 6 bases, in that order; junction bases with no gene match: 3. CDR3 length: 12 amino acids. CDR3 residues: CASSPDRGEQYF. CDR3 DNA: TGTGCCAGCAGCCCTGACAGGGGCGAGCAGTACTTC.

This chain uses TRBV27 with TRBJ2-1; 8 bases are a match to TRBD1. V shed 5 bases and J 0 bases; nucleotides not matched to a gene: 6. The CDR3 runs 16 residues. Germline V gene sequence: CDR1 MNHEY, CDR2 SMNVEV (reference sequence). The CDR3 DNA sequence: TGTGCCAGCAGTCACGGACAGGGCAGCTCCTACAATGAGCAGTTCTTC. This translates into CASSHGQGSSYNEQFF.

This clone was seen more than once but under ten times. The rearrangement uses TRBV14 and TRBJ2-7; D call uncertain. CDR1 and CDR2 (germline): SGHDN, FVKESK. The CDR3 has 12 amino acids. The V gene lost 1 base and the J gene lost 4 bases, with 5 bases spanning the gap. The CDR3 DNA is TGTGCCAGCAGCCAAGCAGGTTACGAGCAGTACTTC. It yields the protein CASSQAGYEQYF.

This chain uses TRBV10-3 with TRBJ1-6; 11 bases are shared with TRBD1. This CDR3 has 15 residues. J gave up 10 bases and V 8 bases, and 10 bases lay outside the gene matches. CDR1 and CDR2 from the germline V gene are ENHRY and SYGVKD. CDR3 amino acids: CAIAPGTGGESPLHF. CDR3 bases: TGTGCCATCGCCCCCGGGACAGGGGGAGAATCACCCCTCCACTTT.

The chain's CDR3 is CASSFGDRGGNSPLHF. In DNA, the CDR3 is TGTGCCAGCAGCTTTGGGGACAGAGGTGGTAATTCACCCCTCCACTTT. V gene TRBV5-6 combines with J gene TRBJ1-6; 7 bases fit TRBD1. Looked up from germline, CDR1 is SGHDT and CDR2 is YYEEEE. The CDR3 covers 16 residues. With 2 bases clipped from V and 6 bases from J, the junction kept 8 bases outside the gene matches.

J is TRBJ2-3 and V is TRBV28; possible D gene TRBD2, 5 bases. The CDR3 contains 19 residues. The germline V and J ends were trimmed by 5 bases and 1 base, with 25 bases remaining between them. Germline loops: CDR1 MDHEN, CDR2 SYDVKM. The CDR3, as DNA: TGTGCCAGCAGTCCCTCGGTCGGGGTAGGCCGATCGGGCACAGATACGCAGTATTTT. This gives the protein CASSPSVGVGRSGTDTQYF.

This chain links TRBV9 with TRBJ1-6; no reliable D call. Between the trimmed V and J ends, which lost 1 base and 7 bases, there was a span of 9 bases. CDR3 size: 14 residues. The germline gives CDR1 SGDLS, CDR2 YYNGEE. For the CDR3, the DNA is TGTGCCAGCAGCGTAACAGAACAAAATTCACCCCTCCACTTT. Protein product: CASSVTEQNSPLHF.